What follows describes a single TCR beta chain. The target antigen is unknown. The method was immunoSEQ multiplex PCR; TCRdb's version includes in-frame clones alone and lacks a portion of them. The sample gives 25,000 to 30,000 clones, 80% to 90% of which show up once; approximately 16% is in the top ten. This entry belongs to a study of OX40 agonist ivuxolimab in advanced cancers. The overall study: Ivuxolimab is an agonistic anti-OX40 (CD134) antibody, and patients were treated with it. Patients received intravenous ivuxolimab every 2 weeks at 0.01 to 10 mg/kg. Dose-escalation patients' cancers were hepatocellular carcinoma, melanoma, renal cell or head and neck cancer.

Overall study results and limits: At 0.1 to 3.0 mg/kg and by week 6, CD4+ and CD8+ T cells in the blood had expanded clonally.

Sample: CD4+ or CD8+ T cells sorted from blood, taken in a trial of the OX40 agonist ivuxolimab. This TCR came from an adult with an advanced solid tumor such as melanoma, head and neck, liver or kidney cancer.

The chain's CDR3 is CASSVYQVPRDTQYF. The DNA for the CDR3 is TGTGCCAGCAGCGTATATCAGGTGCCGAGGGATACGCAGTATTTT. The V and J genes are TRBV9 and TRBJ2-3; D not resolved. Trimming removed 1 base from V and 6 bases from J, with 15 bases in between. Germline V CDR1 and CDR2: SGDLS, YYNGEE. The CDR3 extends over 15 amino acids.